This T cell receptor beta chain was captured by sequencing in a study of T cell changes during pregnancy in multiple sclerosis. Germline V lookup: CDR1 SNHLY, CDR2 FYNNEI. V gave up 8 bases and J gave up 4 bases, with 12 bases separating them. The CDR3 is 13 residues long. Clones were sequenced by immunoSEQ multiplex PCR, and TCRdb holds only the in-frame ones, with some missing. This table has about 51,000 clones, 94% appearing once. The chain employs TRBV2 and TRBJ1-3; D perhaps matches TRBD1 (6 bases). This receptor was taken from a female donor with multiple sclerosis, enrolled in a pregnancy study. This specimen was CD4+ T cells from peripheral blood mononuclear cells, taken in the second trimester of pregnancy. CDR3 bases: TGTGCCAGCGGTGGGACACTAGGAAACACCATATATTTT. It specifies CASGGTLGNTIYF.